Listed here are 7 T cell receptor beta chains from one sample, sequenced in a study of shared clonotypes between healthy human individuals. The repertoire was sequenced with immunoSEQ multiplex PCR; TCRdb's copy has only in-frame clones and lacks some. Of about 2.3 million clones in the sample, about 90% were seen once. The sample comprised naive CD4+ T cells from PBMCs. Subset: CD45RA+ positively selected. These receptors came from a young man in good health. Some clones in this sample may be carry-over from other donors' samples.

This clone was seen only a few times. This chain connects TRBV28 to TRBJ2-1; D not certain. Germline loops: CDR1 MDHEN, CDR2 SYDVKM. V was pared by 10 bases and J by 0 bases, with 13 bases between. The CDR3 runs to 14 residues. CDR3 sequence (DNA): TGTGCCATCGAAGGTGTTAGCTCCTACAATGAGCAGTTCTTC. Amino acid sequence: CAIEGVSSYNEQFF.

The chain links TRBV7-9 to TRBJ2-7, with TRBD2 matching 8 bases. Germline V gives CDR1 SEHNR, CDR2 FQNEAQ (reference sequence). V lost 5 bases to trimming and J lost 0 bases; unmatched junction nucleotides: 3. The CDR3 is 14 residues long. This CDR3 is CASSSGGISYEQYF. In DNA, the CDR3 is TGTGCCAGCAGCAGCGGGGGCATCTCCTACGAGCAGTACTTC. The variable domain in full, with the rest retrieved from reference TRBV7-9 and TRBJ2-7, is DTGVSQNPRHKITKRGQNVTFRCDPISEHNRLYWYRQTLGQGPEFLTYFQNEAQLEKSRLLSDRFSAERPKGSFSTLEIQRTEQGDSAMYLCASSSGGISYEQYFGPGTRLTVT.

The J gene is TRBJ1-5, the V gene TRBV7-9, with no clear D. V was trimmed by 5 bases and J by 6 bases, leaving 17 bases between them. The CDR3 is 15 residues long. Germline V CDR1 and CDR2: SEHNR, FQNEAQ (reference sequence). DNA for the CDR3: TGTGCCAGCAGCGCCCTGGGGTCGGGCATTCAGCCCCAGCATTTT. It is translated as CASSALGSGIQPQHF.

The chain uses TRBV5-4 and TRBJ2-1, with 10 positions matching TRBD2. J was trimmed by 0 bases and V by 5 bases; bases with no gene match: 14. The CDR3 contains 19 residues. Per the germline V gene, CDR1 is SGHNT and CDR2 is YYREEE (reference sequence). The CDR3 protein is CASRNLAGEQLGSYNEQFF. The CDR3 DNA reads as TGTGCCAGCAGGAATCTAGCGGGAGAGCAATTAGGCTCCTACAATGAGCAGTTCTTC.

J is TRBJ2-5 and V is TRBV4-3; a weak D match, TRBD2 (6 bases). The CDR3 runs 15 residues. The germline CDR1 and CDR2 sequences are LGHNA and YSLEER. Trimming took off 2 bases at V and 5 bases at J, with 15 bases between the two ends. This CDR3 reads CASSQSTRGGETQYF. CDR3 DNA sequence: TGCGCCAGCAGCCAATCGACTAGGGGCGGTGAGACCCAGTACTTC.

This clone came up a few times. This rearrangement joins TRBV28 to TRBJ1-2, with D perhaps TRBD1 (5 bases). The CDR3 totals 12 residues. From germline, CDR1 is MDHEN and CDR2 SYDVKM. V dropped 6 bases and J dropped 5 bases, with 10 bases sitting between them. The CDR3 loop reads CASRDSMYGYTF. CDR3 DNA sequence: TGTGCCAGCAGAGACAGTATGTATGGCTACACCTTC.

The gene calls are TRBV29-1 and TRBJ2-1, with D unclear. Germline assignment: CDR1 SQVTM and CDR2 ANQGSEA. V was clipped by 3 bases and J by 7 bases, with 13 bases between them. The CDR3 runs to 13 residues. As DNA, the CDR3 is TGCAGCGTTGAGGTCTCTATCAGTAATGAGCAGTTCTTC. It yields the protein CSVEVSISNEQFF.